The rows below give T cell receptor beta chains drawn from one sample of a study of T cell repertoires in cytomegalovirus infection. These receptors are not linked to any known antigen. TCRdb passed the reads through MiXCR, listing each CDR3 protein once. Of approximately 470,000 distinct CDR3 sequences listed, about two fifths are singletons. The sequencing used cultured PBMCs, collected from culture after CMV antigen stimulation. These receptors all come from a human donor in good health (CMV status not recorded). Some clones in this sample may be carry-over from other donors' samples. Both conserved end residues are part of each CDR3. A D gene is named only where the DNA matches it firmly. A row's size may be missing; if present it is once, few, many or a size class.

CDR3	DNA	D	V	J	size
CASSPQGALNSPLHF	TGTGCCAGCAGCCCCCAAGGAGCTTTGAATTCACCCCTCCACTTT	NA	TRBV7-2	TRBJ1-6	few
CASTQRRTSSYNEQFF	TGTGCCAGCACCCAACGACGGACTAGCTCCTACAATGAGCAGTTCTTC	TRBD2	TRBV7-8	TRBJ2-1	few
CASLDLTGELFF	TGTGCCAGCTTGGACCTCACCGGGGAGCTGTTTTTT	NA	TRBV7-6	TRBJ2-2	NA
CAISGGGGLGTDTQYF	TGTGCCATCAGTGGGGGGGGGGGACTAGGGACAGATACGCAGTATTTT	TRBD2	TRBV10-3	TRBJ2-3	NA
CASSEGLMEPTTYEQYF	TGTGCCAGCAGCGAAGGCCTTATGGAACCGACGACCTACGAGCAGTACTTC	NA	TRBV9	TRBJ2-7	NA
CSASLSGLGEKLFF	TGCAGTGCCTCGTTGTCGGGCCTGGGGGAAAAACTGTTTTTT	NA	TRBV20-1	TRBJ1-4	few
CASSPQTDYEQYF	TGTGCCAGCAGCCCACAGACAGACTACGAGCAGTACTTC	NA	TRBV6-1	TRBJ2-7	few
CASSPRGGRGMNTEAFF	TGTGCCAGCAGCCCCAGGGGTGGTAGAGGAATGAACACTGAAGCTTTCTTT	NA	TRBV7-2	TRBJ1-1	once
CASSPLGLRAQKSNQPQHF	TGCGCCAGCAGCCCCCTCGGGCTCAGGGCCCAGAAATCCAATCAGCCCCAGCATTTT	NA	TRBV4-1	TRBJ1-5	few
CASSQVVASGTEAFF	TGTGCCAGCAGCCAAGTAGTGGCCTCGGGGACTGAAGCTTTCTTT	NA	TRBV4-2	TRBJ1-1	few
CASTELGVVSETQYF	TGTGCCAGCACCGAGTTGGGGGTGGTCAGCGAGACCCAGTACTTC	NA	TRBV7-2	TRBJ2-5	few
CASSYLGPRRDEQFF	TGTGCCAGCAGTTATCTGGGTCCCAGGCGCGATGAGCAGTTCTTC	NA	TRBV6-2/TRBV6-3	TRBJ2-1	NA
CASSRWTGVLAGELFF	TGTGCCAGCAGCCGATGGACAGGGGTACTGGCCGGGGAGCTGTTTTTT	TRBD1	TRBV7-8	TRBJ2-2	few
CASSLGPPNEQFF	TGTGCCAGCAGCTTGGGACCGCCAAATGAGCAGTTCTTC	NA	TRBV7-2	TRBJ2-1	many
CASSLGGRSGEQFF	TGTGCCAGCAGCTTGGGCGGGAGAAGCGGTGAGCAGTTCTTC	TRBD2	TRBV5-4	TRBJ2-1	NA
CASRFTTGQGHRYGYTF	TGTGCCAGCAGGTTTACCACGGGCCAGGGGCATCGGTATGGCTACACCTTC	NA	TRBV6-1	TRBJ1-2	few
CSAPVGPFGNTIYF	TGCAGTGCTCCCGTGGGGCCATTTGGAAACACCATATATTTT	NA	TRBV20-1	TRBJ1-3	NA
CSARGSGRTFTGELFF	TGCAGTGCTAGAGGAAGCGGGAGAACCTTCACCGGGGAGCTGTTTTTT	TRBD2	TRBV20-1	TRBJ2-2	NA
CASSRAWATNEKLFF	TGTGCCAGCAGCCGGGCCTGGGCCACTAATGAAAAACTGTTTTTT	NA	TRBV5-5	TRBJ1-4	NA
CASSLVLRGSKNIQYF	TGTGCCAGCAGCTTAGTTCTGCGGGGGTCCAAAAACATTCAGTACTTC	TRBD2	TRBV7-2	TRBJ2-4	NA
CASSPRPGTASGANVLTF	TGTGCCAGCAGCCCGCGTCCCGGGACAGCATCTGGGGCCAACGTCCTGACTTTC	TRBD1	TRBV7-2	TRBJ2-6	many
CSARDSYNTQYF	TGCAGTGCTAGAGATTCTTACAATACGCAGTATTTT	NA	TRBV20-1	TRBJ2-3	NA
CASSPQIRGEQFF	TGTGCCAGCTCACCACAGATCCGGGGTGAGCAGTTCTTC	NA	TRBV18	TRBJ2-1	few
CASSHGAYNSPLHF	TGTGCCAGCAGCCATGGGGCTTATAATTCACCCCTCCACTTT	NA	TRBV14	TRBJ1-6	once
CASSRTGAQAEAFF	TGTGCCAGCAGCCGCACGGGGGCTCAGGCTGAAGCTTTCTTT	NA	TRBV11-2	TRBJ1-1	few
CASSPWTGGDEAFF	TGTGCCAGCAGCCCCTGGACAGGGGGAGATGAAGCTTTCTTT	TRBD1	TRBV5-5	TRBJ1-1	few
CASSQGTGGGQPQHF	TGCGCCAGCAGCCAAGGGACAGGGGGTGGCCAGCCCCAGCATTTT	TRBD1	TRBV4-1	TRBJ1-5	NA
CASSGDRAKNSPLHF	TGTGCCAGCAGTGGGGACAGGGCGAAAAATTCACCCCTCCACTTT	TRBD1	TRBV12-3/TRBV12-4	TRBJ1-6	many
CASSLVVGREKGGVQYF	TGTGCCAGCAGCTTAGTCGTGGGCCGGGAGAAGGGGGGGGTACAGTACTTC	NA	TRBV7-2	TRBJ2-5	NA
CASSPGYRGQLQETQYF	TGTGCCAGCAGCCCCGGTTACAGGGGGCAACTCCAAGAGACCCAGTACTTC	TRBD1	TRBV7-9	TRBJ2-5	many
CASSYSRTYEQYF	TGTGCCAGCAGTTACTCTAGAACCTACGAGCAGTACTTC	NA	TRBV6-6	TRBJ2-7	NA
CASSAGTGWGYTF	TGTGCCAGCAGCGCAGGGACTGGTTGGGGCTACACCTTC	NA	TRBV11-2	TRBJ1-2	NA
CASTPGVNSGNTIYF	TGCGCCAGTACCCCCGGAGTCAACTCTGGAAACACCATATATTTT	NA	TRBV5-1	TRBJ1-3	NA
CASSFGWGANEKLFF	TGTGCCAGCAGCTTCGGCTGGGGAGCTAATGAAAAACTGTTTTTT	NA	TRBV7-2	TRBJ1-4	few
CASSLAPPGGGPGETQYF	TGTGCCAGCAGCTTAGCCCCTCCTGGCGGGGGACCCGGGGAGACCCAGTACTTC	TRBD2	TRBV7-8	TRBJ2-5	once
CASRGTGSYEQYF	TGTGCCAGCAGGGGGACAGGCTCCTACGAGCAGTACTTC	TRBD1	TRBV6-1	TRBJ2-7	NA
CASSFRARHEQFF	TGTGCCAGCAGTTTCAGGGCACGGCATGAGCAGTTCTTC	NA	TRBV12-3/TRBV12-4	TRBJ2-1	NA
CASSLMGQVNTEAFF	TGTGCCAGCAGCTTAATGGGACAGGTGAACACTGAAGCTTTCTTT	TRBD1	TRBV7-2	TRBJ1-1	few
CASSTSSGKSTDTQYF	TGTGCCAGCAGCACCTCATCGGGGAAAAGCACAGATACGCAGTATTTT	NA	TRBV7-2	TRBJ2-3	NA
CASSPIVAGGRETQYF	TGTGCCAGCAGCCCGATCGTAGCGGGGGGGCGCGAGACCCAGTACTTC	TRBD2	TRBV7-2	TRBJ2-5	few
CASSSPRLGVNEQFF	TGTGCCAGCAGCTCCCCGCGGCTGGGGGTCAATGAGCAGTTCTTC	NA	TRBV11-2	TRBJ2-1	NA
CASSLLLPSGANVLTF	TGCGCCAGCAGCTTGTTATTACCCTCTGGGGCCAACGTCCTGACTTTC	NA	TRBV5-1	TRBJ2-6	NA
CASSISGESGYTF	TGTGCCAGCTCAATCTCAGGGGAGAGTGGCTACACCTTC	NA	TRBV12-3/TRBV12-4	TRBJ1-2	NA
CASSLTIAGRYEQYF	TGTGCCAGCAGCTTAACAATAGCGGGACGGTACGAGCAGTACTTC	TRBD2	TRBV7-2	TRBJ2-7	few
CASSYRRGPFQETRYF	TGTGCCAGCAGTTACCGGCGGGGGCCCTTCCAAGAGACCCGGTACTTC	NA	TRBV6-6	TRBJ2-5	NA
CASSPSVRDTDTQYF	TGCGCCAGCAGCCCGTCGGTCCGCGACACAGATACGCAGTATTTT	NA	TRBV4-1	TRBJ2-3	NA
CASSVVSGPRETQYF	TGTGCCAGCAGCGTAGTCTCGGGGCCGAGGGAGACCCAGTACTTC	NA	TRBV7-2	TRBJ2-5	NA
CASSPGQGPGETQYF	TGTGCCAGCAGCCCGGGACAGGGTCCGGGAGAGACCCAGTACTTC	TRBD1	TRBV5-5	TRBJ2-5	few
CASSYASATEAFF	TGTGCCAGCAGTTACGCGTCAGCGACTGAAGCTTTCTTT	NA	TRBV6-8	TRBJ1-1	NA
CASSLRFGNTGELFF	TGTGCCAGCAGTTTAAGGTTCGGAAACACCGGGGAGCTGTTTTTT	NA	TRBV27	TRBJ2-2	NA
CASSSGGASDTQYF	TGTGCCAGCAGTTCAGGGGGAGCATCAGATACGCAGTATTTT	TRBD1	TRBV6-1	TRBJ2-3	few
CASSSSLSGGNEQFF	TGTGCCAGCAGCTCGTCGTTGAGCGGGGGAAATGAGCAGTTCTTC	TRBD2	TRBV11-2	TRBJ2-1	few